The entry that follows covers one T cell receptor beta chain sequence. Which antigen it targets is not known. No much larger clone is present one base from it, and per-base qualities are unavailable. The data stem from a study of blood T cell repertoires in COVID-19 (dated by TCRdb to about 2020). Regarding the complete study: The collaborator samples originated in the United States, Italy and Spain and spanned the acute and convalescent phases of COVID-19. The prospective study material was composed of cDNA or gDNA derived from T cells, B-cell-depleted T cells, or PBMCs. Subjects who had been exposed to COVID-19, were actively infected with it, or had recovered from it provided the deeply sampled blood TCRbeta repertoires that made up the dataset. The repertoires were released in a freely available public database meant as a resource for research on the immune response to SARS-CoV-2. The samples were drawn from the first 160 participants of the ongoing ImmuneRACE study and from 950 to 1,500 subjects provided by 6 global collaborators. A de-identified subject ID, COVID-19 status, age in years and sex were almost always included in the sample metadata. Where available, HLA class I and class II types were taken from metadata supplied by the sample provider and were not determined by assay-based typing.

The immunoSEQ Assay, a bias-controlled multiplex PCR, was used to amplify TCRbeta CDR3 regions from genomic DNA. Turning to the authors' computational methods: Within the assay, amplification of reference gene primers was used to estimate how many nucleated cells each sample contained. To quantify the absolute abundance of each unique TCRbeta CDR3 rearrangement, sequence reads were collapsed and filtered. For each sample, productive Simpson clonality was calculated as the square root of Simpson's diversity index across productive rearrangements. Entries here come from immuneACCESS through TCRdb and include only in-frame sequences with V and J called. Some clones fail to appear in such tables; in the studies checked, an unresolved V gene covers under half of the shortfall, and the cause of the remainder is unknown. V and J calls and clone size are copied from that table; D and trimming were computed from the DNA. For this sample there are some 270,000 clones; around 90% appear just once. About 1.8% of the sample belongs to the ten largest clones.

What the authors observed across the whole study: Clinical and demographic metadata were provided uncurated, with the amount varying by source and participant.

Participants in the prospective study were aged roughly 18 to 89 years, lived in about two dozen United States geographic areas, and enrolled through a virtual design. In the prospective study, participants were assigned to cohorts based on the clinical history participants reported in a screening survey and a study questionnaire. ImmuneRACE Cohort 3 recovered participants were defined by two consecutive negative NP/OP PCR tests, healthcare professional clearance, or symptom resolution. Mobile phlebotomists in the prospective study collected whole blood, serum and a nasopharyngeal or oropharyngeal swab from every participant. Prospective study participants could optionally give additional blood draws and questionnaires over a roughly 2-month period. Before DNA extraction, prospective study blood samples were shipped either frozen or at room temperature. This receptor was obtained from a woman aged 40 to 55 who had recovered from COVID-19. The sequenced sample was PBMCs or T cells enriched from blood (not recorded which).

In nucleotides, the sequence is TGTGCCAGCTCACCACAGGTCGCCCAAACAGGGACCGGTGAAGCTTTCTTT. Its protein reads: CASSPQVAQTGTGEAFF. Recombination linked TRBV18 to TRBJ1-1; the D gene is perhaps TRBD1, from 6 matching bases. CDR3 length: 17 amino acids, cysteine to phenylalanine. Here the CDR3 DNA is all that survives: 51 bases in frame from base 1. V loses 1 base of germline sequence and J loses 7 bases, and the interval between the two ends is 22 bases. CDR1 KGHSH and CDR2 LQKENI were looked up in the germline V gene.